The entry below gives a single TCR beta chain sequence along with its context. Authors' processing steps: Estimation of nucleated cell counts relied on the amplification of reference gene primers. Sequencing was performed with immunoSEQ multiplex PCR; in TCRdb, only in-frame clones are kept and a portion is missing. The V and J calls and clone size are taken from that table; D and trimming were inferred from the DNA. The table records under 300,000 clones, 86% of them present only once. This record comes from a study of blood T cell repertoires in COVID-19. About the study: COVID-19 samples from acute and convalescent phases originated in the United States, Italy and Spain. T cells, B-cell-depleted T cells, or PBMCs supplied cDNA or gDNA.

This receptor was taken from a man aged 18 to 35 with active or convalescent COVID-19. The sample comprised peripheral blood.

This CDR3 reads CASSSQGDQPQHF. The DNA of the CDR3 is TGTGCCAGCAGCTCACAGGGGGATCAGCCCCAGCATTTT. This sequence joins TRBV7-9 and TRBJ1-5; 8 bases align to TRBD1. V lost 4 bases to trimming and J lost 5 bases; unmatched junction nucleotides: 1. CDR1 is SEHNR and CDR2 is FQNEAQ in the germline V gene (reference sequence). This CDR3 is built from 13 residues. Looking up the rest from reference TRBV7-9 and TRBJ1-5 gives the full variable domain: DTGVSQNPRHKITKRGQNVTFRCDPISEHNRLYWYRQTLGQGPEFLTYFQNEAQLEKSRLLSDRFSAERPKGSFSTLEIQRTEQGDSAMYLCASSSQGDQPQHFGDGTRLSIL.